The T cell receptor (beta chain) described here comes from a study of tissue T cells after allogeneic stem cell transplantation. Trimming left V 2 bases short and J 8 bases short, with 18 bases between. The CDR3 runs to 16 residues. From germline, CDR1 is SGHVS and CDR2 FQNEAQ. Clones were sequenced by immunoSEQ multiplex PCR, and TCRdb holds only the in-frame ones, with some missing. The sample has fewer than 2,000 clones, roughly 80% seen once. The clonotype was recovered from a male patient older than 55 with steroid-refractory graft-versus-host disease after an allogeneic stem cell transplant. Some T cells may arise from the graft donor. This material consisted of liver tissue, taken at autopsy. The gene calls are TRBV7-8 and TRBJ1-4; D uncertain. CDR3 bases: TGTGCCAGCAGCTTATATAATTGGTTCCCAGGCGAAAAACTGTTTTTT. This translates into CASSLYNWFPGEKLFF.